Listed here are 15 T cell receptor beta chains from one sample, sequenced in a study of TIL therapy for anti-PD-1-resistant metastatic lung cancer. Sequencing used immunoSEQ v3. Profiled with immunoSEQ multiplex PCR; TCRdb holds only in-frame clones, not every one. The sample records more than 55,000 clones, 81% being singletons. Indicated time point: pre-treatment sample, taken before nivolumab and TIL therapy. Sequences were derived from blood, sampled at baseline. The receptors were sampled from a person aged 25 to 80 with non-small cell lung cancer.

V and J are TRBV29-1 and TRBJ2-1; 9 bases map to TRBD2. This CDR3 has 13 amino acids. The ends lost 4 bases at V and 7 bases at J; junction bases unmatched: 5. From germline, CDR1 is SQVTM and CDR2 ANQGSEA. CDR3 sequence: CSVALAGKNEQFF. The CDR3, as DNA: TGCAGCGTTGCCCTAGCGGGGAAGAATGAGCAGTTCTTC.

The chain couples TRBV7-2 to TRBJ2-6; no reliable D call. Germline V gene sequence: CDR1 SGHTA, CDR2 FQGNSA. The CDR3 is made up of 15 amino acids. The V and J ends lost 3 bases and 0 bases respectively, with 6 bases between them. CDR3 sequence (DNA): TGTGCCAGCAGCTTTAGAAACTCTGGGGCCAACGTCCTGACTTTC. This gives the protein CASSFRNSGANVLTF.

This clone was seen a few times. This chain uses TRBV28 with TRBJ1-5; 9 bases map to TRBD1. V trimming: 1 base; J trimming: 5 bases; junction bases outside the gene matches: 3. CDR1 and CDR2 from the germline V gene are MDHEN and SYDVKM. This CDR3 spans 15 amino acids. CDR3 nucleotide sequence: TGTGCCAGCAGTTTATTACAGGGGGCCTATCAGCCCCAGCATTTT. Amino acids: CASSLLQGAYQPQHF.

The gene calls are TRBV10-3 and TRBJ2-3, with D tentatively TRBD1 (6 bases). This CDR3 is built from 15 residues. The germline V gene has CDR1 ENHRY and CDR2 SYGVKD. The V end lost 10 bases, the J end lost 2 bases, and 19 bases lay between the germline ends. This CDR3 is CATQVQGEYTDTQYF. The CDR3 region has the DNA TGTGCCACCCAAGTACAGGGAGAATACACAGATACGCAGTATTTT.

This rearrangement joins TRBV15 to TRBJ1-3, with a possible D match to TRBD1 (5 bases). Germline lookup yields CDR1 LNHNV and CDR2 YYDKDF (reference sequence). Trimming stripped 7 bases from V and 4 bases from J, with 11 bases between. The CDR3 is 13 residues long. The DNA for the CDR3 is TGTGCCACCAAGGTCCAGGGAGGAAACACCATATATTTT. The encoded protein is CATKVQGGNTIYF.

This chain's CDR3 is CASSTNHNQPQHF. In DNA, the CDR3 is TGTGCCAGTAGTACCAACCATAATCAGCCCCAGCATTTT. This chain uses TRBV19 with TRBJ1-5; D is unresolved. Trimming cost V 4 bases and J 4 bases, with 8 bases left between them. CDR1 and CDR2 (germline): LNHDA, SQIVND (reference sequence). The CDR3 covers 13 residues.

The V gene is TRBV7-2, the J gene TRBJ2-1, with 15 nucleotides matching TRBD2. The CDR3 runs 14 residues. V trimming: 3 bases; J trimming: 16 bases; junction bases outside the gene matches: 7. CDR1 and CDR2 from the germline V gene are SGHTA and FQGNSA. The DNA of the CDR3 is TGTGCCAGCAGCTTGGGACTAGCGGGGGGTACCCACTTCTTC. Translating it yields CASSLGLAGGTHFF.

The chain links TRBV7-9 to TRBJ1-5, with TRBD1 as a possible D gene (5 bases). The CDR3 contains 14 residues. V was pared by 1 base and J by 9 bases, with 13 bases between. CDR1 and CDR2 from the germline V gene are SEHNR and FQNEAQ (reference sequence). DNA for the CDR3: TGTGCCAGCAGCTTAGGACAGCTTTATGGGCCCCAGCATTTT. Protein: CASSLGQLYGPQHF.

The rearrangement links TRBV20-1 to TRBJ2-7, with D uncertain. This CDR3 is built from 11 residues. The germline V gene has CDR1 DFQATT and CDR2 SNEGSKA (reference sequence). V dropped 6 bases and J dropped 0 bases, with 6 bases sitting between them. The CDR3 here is CSARSSYEQYF. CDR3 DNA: TGCAGTGCCAGGAGCTCCTACGAGCAGTACTTC.

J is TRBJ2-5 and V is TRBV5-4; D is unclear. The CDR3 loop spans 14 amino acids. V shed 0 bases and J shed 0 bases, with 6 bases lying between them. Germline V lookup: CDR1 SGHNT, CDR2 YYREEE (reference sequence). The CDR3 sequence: CASSLDQYQETQYF. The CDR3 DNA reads TGTGCCAGCAGCTTGGACCAGTACCAAGAGACCCAGTACTTC.

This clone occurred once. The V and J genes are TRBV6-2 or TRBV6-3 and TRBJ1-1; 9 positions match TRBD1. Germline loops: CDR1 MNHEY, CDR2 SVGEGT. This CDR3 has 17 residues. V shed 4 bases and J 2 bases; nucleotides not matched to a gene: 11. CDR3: CASSSIYRGPSNTEAFF. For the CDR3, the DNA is TGTGCCAGCAGTTCCATTTACAGGGGGCCATCAAACACTGAAGCTTTCTTT.

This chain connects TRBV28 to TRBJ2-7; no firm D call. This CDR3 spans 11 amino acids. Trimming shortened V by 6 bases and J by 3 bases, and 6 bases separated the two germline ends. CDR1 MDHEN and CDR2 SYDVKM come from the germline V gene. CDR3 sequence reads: CASRVGYEQYF. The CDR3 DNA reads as TGTGCCAGCAGAGTCGGCTACGAGCAGTACTTC.

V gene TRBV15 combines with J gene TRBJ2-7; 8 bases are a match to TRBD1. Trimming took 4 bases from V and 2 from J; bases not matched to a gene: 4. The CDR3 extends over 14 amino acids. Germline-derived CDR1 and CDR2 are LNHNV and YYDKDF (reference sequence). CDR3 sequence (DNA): TGTGCCACCAGCACCTACAGGGGGGCCTACGAGCAGTACTTC. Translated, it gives CATSTYRGAYEQYF. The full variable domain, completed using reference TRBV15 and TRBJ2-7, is DAMVIQNPRYQVTQFGKPVTLSCSQTLNHNVMYWYQQKSSQAPKLLFHYYDKDFNNEADTPDNFQSRRPNTSFCFLDIRSPGLGDTAMYLCATSTYRGAYEQYFGPGTRLTVT.

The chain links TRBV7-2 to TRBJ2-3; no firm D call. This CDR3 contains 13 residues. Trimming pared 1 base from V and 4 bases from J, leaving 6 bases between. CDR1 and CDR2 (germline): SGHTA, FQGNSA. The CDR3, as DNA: TGTGCCAGCAGCTTAGGGGTCTCAGATACGCAGTATTTT. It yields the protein CASSLGVSDTQYF.

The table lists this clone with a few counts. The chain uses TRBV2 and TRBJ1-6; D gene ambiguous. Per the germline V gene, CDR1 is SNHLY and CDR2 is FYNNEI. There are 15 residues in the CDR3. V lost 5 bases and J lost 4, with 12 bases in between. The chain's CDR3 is CASSTYGFYNSPLHF. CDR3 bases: TGTGCCAGCAGTACCTACGGGTTTTATAATTCACCCCTCCACTTT.